This T cell receptor beta chain was retrieved from a study of T cell responses to AZD1222 COVID-19 vaccine. On the study more broadly: Pooling covered second doses at about 4 or about 12 weeks.

V lost 6 bases and J lost 8; bases outside the gene matches: 12. CDR1 and CDR2 (germline): MRHNA, SNTAGT. The CDR3 totals 15 residues. TCRdb's copy holds only in-frame clones and misses some; the assay was immunoSEQ multiplex PCR. The sample comprises about 150,000 clones, 75% to 90% of which are singletons, and about 3% rests with the top ten. Study observations and caveats: Just five or six AZD1222 recipients were seropositive at baseline. The span of vaccine-associated CD4 TCRs extended across spike, with dominance at 160-218 and 743-854. The breadth and depth of Spike-specific TCRs increased once two AZD1222 doses had been given.

Note on this clone: Its matching antigen is unknown.

This rearrangement joins TRBV6-4 to TRBJ1-2; 10 nucleotides line up with TRBD1. This receptor was taken from an adult in good health. Here the sequenced sample was peripheral blood, taken on day 0 of AZD1222 vaccination. The CDR3 spells CASRISPGQGYGYTF. CDR3 bases: TGTGCCAGCAGAATATCGCCGGGACAGGGGTACGGCTACACCTTC.